This passage covers 26 T cell receptor beta chains from one sample sequenced in a study of T cells in Graves' hyperthyroidism and ophthalmopathy. TCR beta CDR3 sequences were amplified from RNA transcripts. First-round RT-PCR targeting the TCR CDR3 was performed with the HTBI primer set. MiXCR was run by TCRdb on the multiplex PCR reads, yielding one entry per CDR3 protein. The profile shows approximately 430,000 distinct CDR3 sequences, over 12% of them singletons. Sequenced material: blood. The receptors originated from a man between 18 and 35 years old with Graves' ophthalmopathy.

This clonotype was counted at least ten times. The rearrangement uses TRBV7-2 and TRBJ1-4; 8 nucleotides match TRBD1. The trim removed 6 bases at V and 7 bases at J, leaving 7 bases unmatched. CDR3 length equals 14 residues. CDR1 is SGHTA, CDR2 FQGNSA, per germline. The CDR3 reads CASRPTGASEKLFF. CDR3 sequence (DNA): TGTGCCAGCAGACCGACAGGGGCTTCTGAAAAACTGTTTTTT.

Details on this clonotype: A much larger clone differs by one base, so this may be a read error. This chain joins TRBV2 and TRBJ1-1, with D maybe TRBD1 (6 bases). V was cut by 8 bases and J by 4 bases, with 11 bases left in between. This CDR3 contains 12 residues. The germline CDR1 and CDR2 sequences are SNHLY and FYNNEI. The CDR3 sequence: CASGGTSTEAFF. The DNA of the CDR3 is TGTGCCAGCGGGGGGACAAGCACTGAAGCTTTCTTT.

This clonotype occurred many times. Here the CDR3 reads CSASGAGVMDTQYF. The CDR3 DNA sequence: TGCAGTGCTAGCGGGGCAGGGGTGATGGATACGCAGTATTTT. The V gene is TRBV20-1, the J gene TRBJ2-3, with D possibly being TRBD1 (6 bases). This CDR3 comprises 14 residues. Germline V gives CDR1 DFQATT, CDR2 SNEGSKA (reference sequence). V lost 3 bases to trimming and J lost 6 bases, with 16 bases between them.

This clonotype was seen repeatedly, ten times or more. This sequence joins TRBV6-5 and TRBJ2-3; the match to TRBD2 covers 12 bases. Trimming removed 2 bases from V and 2 bases from J; junction bases left unmatched: 8. The CDR3 runs 18 residues. Germline V lookup: CDR1 MNHEY, CDR2 SVGAGI. CDR3: CASSYERLAGALTDTQYF. The CDR3 DNA follows: TGTGCCAGCAGTTACGAGAGACTAGCGGGGGCCCTCACAGATACGCAGTATTTT.

This clonotype was picked up many times. The chain recombines TRBV20-1 with TRBJ2-7; D remains ambiguous. Germline V lookup: CDR1 DFQATT, CDR2 SNEGSKA (reference sequence). The V gene lost 0 bases and the J gene lost 2 bases, with 11 bases spanning the gap. The CDR3 is 14 amino acids. As DNA, the CDR3 is TGCAGTGCTAGAGATCTTAAGGGAACCTACGAGCAGTACTTC. It translates to CSARDLKGTYEQYF.

Of note for this clonotype: A much larger clone differs from this one at a single base, so this may be a read error. The chain recombines TRBV3-1 with TRBJ2-5, with D possibly being TRBD1 or TRBD2 (5 bases each). Germline lookup yields CDR1 LGHDT and CDR2 YNNKEL (reference sequence). This CDR3 is built from 11 residues. CDR3 nucleotides: TGTTCCAGCAGAGAACGGGACCACCAGTACTTC. It specifies CSSRERDHQYF.

The chain is built from TRBV6-1 and TRBJ2-5; 8 nucleotides line up with TRBD1. J gave up 6 bases and V 9 bases, and 12 bases lay outside the gene matches. The length of the CDR3 is 14 residues. Germline V gene data show CDR1 as MNHNS and CDR2 as SASEGT. The CDR3 DNA reads as TGTGCCAGTAAGGACAGGGCGATTCGTAAGACCCAGTACTTC. Its protein product is CASKDRAIRKTQYF.

This clonotype has a count of ten or more. The chain links TRBV20-1 to TRBJ1-1; D is unclear. This CDR3 region has 11 residues. Per the germline V gene, CDR1 is DFQATT and CDR2 is SNEGSKA (reference sequence). Trimming pared 4 bases from V and 1 base from J, leaving 4 bases between. Written as DNA, the CDR3 is TGCAGTGCTATAGAGAACACTGAAGCTTTCTTT. Its protein product is CSAIENTEAFF.

This clonotype appeared many times. The chain is built from TRBV20-1 and TRBJ2-3; 8 positions match TRBD2. Germline-derived CDR1 and CDR2 are DFQATT and SNEGSKA (reference sequence). The V segment lost 2 bases and the J segment 11 bases; nucleotides outside the gene matches: 3. This CDR3 spans 11 amino acids. The DNA of the CDR3 is TGCAGTGCTAGAATGGCGGGGGGGCAGTATTTT. Translating it yields CSARMAGGQYF.

This clonotype was recorded many times. The genes are TRBV20-1 and TRBJ2-5; D call uncertain. CDR1 is DFQATT and CDR2 is SNEGSKA in the germline V gene (reference sequence). With 3 bases removed from V and 4 bases from J, the gap between germline ends came to 6 bases. The CDR3 spans 11 residues. The CDR3 DNA reads TGCAGTGCTAGTTTAGGAGAGACCCAGTACTTC. Residues: CSASLGETQYF.

This clonotype was seen repeatedly, ten times or more. The gene calls are TRBV27 and TRBJ2-7; D is possibly TRBD1 (6 bases). Germline lookup yields CDR1 MNHEY and CDR2 SMNVEV (reference sequence). This CDR3 has 16 residues. V shed 0 bases and J shed 2 bases, with 14 bases lying between them. DNA for the CDR3: TGTGCCAGCAGTTTATCCGGGCAGGGGCCGGCCTACGAGCAGTACTTC. This codes for CASSLSGQGPAYEQYF.

This clonotype was seen at least ten times. V usage is TRBV18 and J usage is TRBJ2-7; D remains unclear. Germline V CDR1 and CDR2: KGHSH, LQKENI. CDR3 length: 15 amino acids. V was shortened by 3 bases and J by 7 bases, with 19 bases between the two germline ends. CDR3 protein: CASSPEMYGLAEQYF. The CDR3 bases are TGTGCCAGCTCACCCGAGATGTATGGATTGGCAGAGCAGTACTTC.

In this sample, this clonotype turned up many times. The V call is TRBV7-9, the J call TRBJ1-2; possibly TRBD1 for D (5 bases). V was pared by 5 bases and J by 8 bases, with 18 bases between. The CDR3 totals 14 residues. The germline gives CDR1 SEHNR, CDR2 FQNEAQ (reference sequence). The CDR3 spells CASSLSWQGHGYTF. Here the CDR3 DNA reads TGTGCCAGCAGCCTCTCCTGGCAGGGTCACGGCTACACCTTC.

This rearrangement joins TRBV4-1 to TRBJ2-7; D remains ambiguous. Germline V gene lookup returns CDR1 MGHRA and CDR2 YSYEKL. Trimming took off 2 bases at V and 2 bases at J, with 10 bases between the two ends. CDR3 length equals 14 residues. The DNA for the CDR3 is TGCGCCAGCAGCCAACGTATCGTTACCTACGAGCAGTACTTC. This codes for CASSQRIVTYEQYF.

This clonotype was detected many times. CDR3 in DNA: TGTGCCAGCAGCCCCTCCAGCGGGGAGCAGTACTTC. Its translation is CASSPSSGEQYF. The J gene is TRBJ2-7, the V gene TRBV6-1; a weak D match, TRBD2 (6 bases). Germline V gene lookup returns CDR1 MNHNS and CDR2 SASEGT. The CDR3 extends over 12 amino acids. V dropped 6 bases and J dropped 7 bases, with 13 bases sitting between them.

This clonotype was recorded many times. This chain joins TRBV27 and TRBJ2-1, with 12 bases lining up with TRBD2. Germline assignment: CDR1 MNHEY and CDR2 SMNVEV (reference sequence). The CDR3 consists of 17 residues. J was trimmed by 3 bases and V by 1 base; bases with no gene match: 4. The CDR3 DNA sequence: TGTGCCAGCAGTTTATTTGGGACTAGCGGGCTCTACAATGAGCAGTTCTTC. It codes for CASSLFGTSGLYNEQFF.

This clonotype came up many times. This chain uses TRBV3-1 with TRBJ2-1; 9 nucleotides agree with TRBD2. The CDR3 loop spans 16 amino acids. The germline V gene encodes CDR1 LGHDT and CDR2 YNNKEL (reference sequence). V gave up 4 bases and J gave up 3 bases; unmatched junction bases: 7. CDR3 in DNA: TGTGCCAGCAGCCCACTACTAGCGGGTAGCTACAATGAGCAGTTCTTC. Protein product: CASSPLLAGSYNEQFF.

The rearrangement links TRBV11-1 to TRBJ1-2, with D possibly TRBD1 on 5 matching bases. V was clipped by 7 bases and J by 0 bases, with 15 bases between them. This CDR3 has 15 residues. Per germline, CDR1 SGHAT and CDR2 FQDESV (reference sequence). Here the CDR3 reads CASTPAGRSNYGYTF. The DNA of the CDR3 is TGTGCCAGCACTCCGGCAGGGAGGTCTAACTATGGCTACACCTTC.

V usage is TRBV28 and J usage is TRBJ2-7; 7 bases are shared with TRBD1. CDR3 length: 16 residues. Germline lookup yields CDR1 MDHEN and CDR2 SYDVKM. V dropped 7 bases and J dropped 2; count of bases not matched to a gene: 14. In DNA form, the CDR3 reads TGTGCCAGCACTAATCCCACCGCAGGGGGTCCCTACGAGCAGTACTTC. It encodes CASTNPTAGGPYEQYF.

This clonotype was seen a handful of times. The rearrangement uses TRBV5-1 and TRBJ2-1; TRBD1 agrees at 8 bases. After removal of 0 bases from V and 7 bases from J, the junction contained 9 bases not matched to a gene. In germline, CDR1 is SGHRS, CDR2 YFSETQ. The CDR3 loop spans 16 amino acids. The CDR3 here is CASSLELQGAWNEQFF. The DNA of the CDR3 is TGCGCCAGCAGCTTGGAACTCCAGGGGGCGTGGAATGAGCAGTTCTTC.

In its sample, this clonotype was seen many times. The chain recombines TRBV7-9 with TRBJ1-1; no clear D. The germline V gene has CDR1 SEHNR and CDR2 FQNEAQ (reference sequence). The length of the CDR3 is 12 residues. V dropped 5 bases and J dropped 6 bases, with 10 bases sitting between them. The CDR3 sequence: CASSPGVSEAFF. DNA for the CDR3: TGTGCCAGCAGCCCTGGGGTATCTGAAGCTTTCTTT.

The chain carries TRBV20-1 and TRBJ2-5; D perhaps matches TRBD1 (6 bases). The germline CDR1 and CDR2 sequences are DFQATT and SNEGSKA (reference sequence). The CDR3 sequence is 15 residues long. The germline V and J ends were trimmed by 4 bases and 3 bases, with 18 bases remaining between them. The CDR3 DNA is TGCAGTGCTACCGTAATTACAGGGCTCAAAGAGACCCAGTACTTC. Translation: CSATVITGLKETQYF.

This clonotype has ten or more counts. The chain links TRBV2 to TRBJ2-5, with D perhaps TRBD1 or TRBD2 (6 bases each). This CDR3 region has 16 residues. CDR1 and CDR2 from the germline V gene are SNHLY and FYNNEI. V lost 1 base and J 4 bases, leaving 16 bases between the germline ends. CDR3 sequence (DNA): TGTGCCAGCAGTGAAGTATTGGGAACGGGGGCAGAGACCCAGTACTTC. It yields the protein CASSEVLGTGAETQYF.

This rearrangement joins TRBV24-1 to TRBJ2-3, with D perhaps TRBD1 (6 bases). This CDR3 spans 13 amino acids. Trimming left V 9 bases short and J 2 bases short, with 11 bases between. Germline V gene sequence: CDR1 KGHDR, CDR2 SFDVKD. This CDR3 is CATGQSPTDTQYF. The CDR3 DNA is TGTGCCACCGGACAGTCCCCCACAGATACGCAGTATTTT.

There are a few counts of this clonotype. The chain uses TRBV27 and TRBJ2-3; D is perhaps TRBD2 (5 bases). The ends were cut back, 6 bases at V and 0 bases at J, with 13 bases in the middle. Germline lookup yields CDR1 MNHEY and CDR2 SMNVEV (reference sequence). The CDR3 length is 15 residues. CDR3: CASRPGSWSTDTQYF. CDR3 DNA sequence: TGTGCCAGCAGGCCGGGGAGTTGGAGCACAGATACGCAGTATTTT.

At least ten counts were recorded for this clonotype. J is TRBJ2-7 and V is TRBV11-2; 8 positions agree with TRBD2. Trimming cost V 1 base and J 5 bases; bases outside gene matches: 7. CDR1 and CDR2 (germline): SGHAT, FQNNGV. The CDR3 extends over 15 amino acids. DNA for the CDR3: TGTGCCAGCAGCTTAGTCCCACGGGGGGGTCACGAGCAGTACTTC. It codes for CASSLVPRGGHEQYF.